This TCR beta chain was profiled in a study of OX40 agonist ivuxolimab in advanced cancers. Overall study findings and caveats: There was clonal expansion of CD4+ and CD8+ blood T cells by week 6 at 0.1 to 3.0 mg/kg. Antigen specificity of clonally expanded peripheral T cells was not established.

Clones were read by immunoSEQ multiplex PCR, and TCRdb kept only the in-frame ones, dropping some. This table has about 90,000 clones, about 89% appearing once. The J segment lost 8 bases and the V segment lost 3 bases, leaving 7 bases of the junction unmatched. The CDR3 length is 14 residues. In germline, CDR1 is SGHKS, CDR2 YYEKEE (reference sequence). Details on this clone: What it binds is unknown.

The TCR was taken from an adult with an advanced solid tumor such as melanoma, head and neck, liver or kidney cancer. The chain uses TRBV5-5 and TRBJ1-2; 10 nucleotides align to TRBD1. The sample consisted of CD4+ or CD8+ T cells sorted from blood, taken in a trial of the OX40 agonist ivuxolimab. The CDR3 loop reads CASSYPRTGGGYTF. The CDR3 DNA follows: TGTGCCAGCAGCTACCCTCGGACAGGGGGGGGCTACACCTTC. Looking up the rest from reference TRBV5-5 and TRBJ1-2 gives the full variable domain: DAGVTQSPTHLIKTRGQQVTLRCSPISGHKSVSWYQQVLGQGPQFIFQYYEKEERGRGNFPDRFSARQFPNYSSELNVNALLLGDSALYLCASSYPRTGGGYTFGSGTRLTVV.